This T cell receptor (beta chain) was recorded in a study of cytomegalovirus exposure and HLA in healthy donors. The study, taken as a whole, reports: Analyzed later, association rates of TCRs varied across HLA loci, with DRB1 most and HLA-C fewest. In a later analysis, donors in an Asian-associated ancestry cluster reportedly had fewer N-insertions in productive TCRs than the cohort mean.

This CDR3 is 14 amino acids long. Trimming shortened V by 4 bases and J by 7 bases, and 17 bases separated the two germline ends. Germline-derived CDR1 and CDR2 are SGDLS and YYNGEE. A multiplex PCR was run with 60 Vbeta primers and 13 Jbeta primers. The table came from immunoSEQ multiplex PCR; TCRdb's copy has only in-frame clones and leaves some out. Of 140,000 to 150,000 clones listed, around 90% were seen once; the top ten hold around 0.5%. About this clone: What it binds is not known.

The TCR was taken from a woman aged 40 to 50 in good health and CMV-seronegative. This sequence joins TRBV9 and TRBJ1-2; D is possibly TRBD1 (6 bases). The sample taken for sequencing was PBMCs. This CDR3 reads CASSLTGPGGGYTF. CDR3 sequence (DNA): TGTGCCAGCAGCCTGACAGGTCCTGGGGGTGGCTACACCTTC.